The 26 T cell receptor beta chains given below trace back to one sample, sequenced in a study of CD8+CD57+ T cells in acquired aplastic anemia (dated by TCRdb to the late 2010s). Expansion of CD8+CD57+ cells had been shown by flow cytometry in the patients chosen for sequencing. Sequencing took place on an Illumina HiSeq 2000. Genomic DNA was used as template for profiling of TCR beta VDJ combinations and CDR3 sequences. TCRdb trimmed public reads at Q25 via fastp, called clones via MiXCR and kept in-frame beta chains. Each CDR3 protein gets just one entry, which takes the most common genes and DNA from the rows behind it. For this sample there are some 150,000 distinct CDR3 sequences; 70% to 80% appear just once. The top ten hold approximately 48% of the sample. Sequencing was performed on sorted CD4+, CD8+, or CD8+CD57+ T cells (not recorded which) from PBMCs. These receptors were taken from a human donor with aplastic anemia.

The chain carries TRBV29-1 and TRBJ1-3; the match to TRBD1 covers 8 bases. V lost 7 bases and J lost 2; bases outside the gene matches: 7. The CDR3 sequence is 14 residues long. Germline loops: CDR1 SQVTM, CDR2 ANQGSEA. CDR3 region: CSATPQGAGNTIYF. The CDR3 nucleotides read TGCAGCGCCACCCCACAGGGGGCTGGAAACACCATATATTTT.

This clonotype was seen many times. In DNA form, the CDR3 reads TGCGCCAGCAGCCAAGACAGCACAGATCAAGAGACCCAGTACTTC. Protein product: CASSQDSTDQETQYF. J is TRBJ2-5 and V is TRBV4-1; no definite D call. The CDR3 consists of 15 residues. Germline assignment: CDR1 MGHRA and CDR2 YSYEKL. V was shortened by 0 bases and J by 2 bases, with 10 bases between the two germline ends.

The V gene is TRBV24-1, the J gene TRBJ2-5, with D perhaps matching TRBD1 (7 bases). Germline V gives CDR1 KGHDR, CDR2 SFDVKD. The CDR3 is made up of 16 amino acids. V shed 1 base and J shed 2 bases, with 13 bases lying between them. The CDR3 DNA is TGTGCCACCAGTGATTTTAGGCAGGGGGGACAAGAGACCCAGTACTTC. Its protein product is CATSDFRQGGQETQYF.

A note on this clonotype: One junction end does not reproduce the germline sequence, and a read error may be involved. The chain links TRBV10-2 to TRBJ1-4, with D maybe TRBD1 (6 bases). The CDR3 is 14 residues long. CDR1 and CDR2 from the germline V gene are WSHSY and SAAADI. Here the CDR3 DNA reads TGTGCCAGCAGTCATCTGCGGGGGGGCGAAAAACTGTTTTTT. Translation: CASSHLRGGEKLFF.

This rearrangement joins TRBV5-6 to TRBJ2-5; D might be TRBD2 (7 bases). Trimming stripped 3 bases from V and 8 bases from J, with 20 bases between. Germline CDR1 is SGHDT and CDR2 is YYEEEE. The CDR3 loop spans 15 amino acids. For the CDR3, the DNA is TGTGCCAGCAGCTCGGTGGCGGGGGCGAAGAATACCCAGTACTTC. Translating it yields CASSSVAGAKNTQYF.

This clonotype has just one count. The V and J genes are TRBV10-2 and TRBJ2-7; TRBD2 is a possible D gene (5 bases). Trimming pared 2 bases from V and 5 bases from J, leaving 16 bases between. The germline CDR1 and CDR2 sequences are WSHSY and SAAADI. The CDR3 is 15 amino acids. Here the CDR3 reads CASSEAPRGVDEQYF. As DNA, the CDR3 is TGCGCCAGCAGTGAGGCCCCCCGGGGAGTCGACGAGCAGTACTTC.

The rearrangement links TRBV19 to TRBJ2-7, with 7 bases lining up with TRBD1. J gave up 0 bases and V 3 bases, and 5 bases lay outside the gene matches. The CDR3 has 15 amino acids. Germline CDR1 reads LNHDA; CDR2 reads SQIVND (reference sequence). The CDR3 loop reads CASSITGDRSYEQYF. Here the CDR3 DNA reads TGTGCCAGTAGTATCACAGGGGATCGCTCCTACGAGCAGTACTTC.

The chain joins TRBV13 to TRBJ1-3; maybe TRBD1 (6 bases). V gave up 8 bases and J gave up 3 bases, with 14 bases separating them. This CDR3 spans 14 amino acids. Germline lookup yields CDR1 PRHDT and CDR2 FYEKMQ (reference sequence). CDR3 region: CASASWTDGNTIYF. The DNA for the CDR3 is TGTGCCAGCGCCTCCTGGACAGATGGAAACACCATATATTTT.

The chain employs TRBV29-1 and TRBJ1-1; tentative D call: TRBD1 (5 bases). The germline V and J ends were trimmed by 4 bases and 6 bases, with 15 bases remaining between them. This CDR3 is built from 13 residues. CDR1 and CDR2 (germline): SQVTM, ANQGSEA. CDR3 sequence: CSVGGATRAEAFF. The CDR3 nucleotides are TGCAGCGTTGGGGGCGCCACCCGGGCTGAAGCTTTCTTT.

This clonotype was counted a few times. CDR3 loop: CSARDWLADAYNEQFF. CDR3 in DNA: TGCAGTGCTAGAGATTGGCTAGCGGACGCCTACAATGAGCAGTTCTTC. The gene calls are TRBV20-1 and TRBJ2-1; 7 bases agree with TRBD2. J lost 2 bases, V lost 0 bases, and 7 bases had no gene match. CDR1 is DFQATT, CDR2 SNEGSKA, per germline (reference sequence). The length of the CDR3 is 16 residues.

The rearrangement joins TRBV20-1 to TRBJ2-1; 9 positions match TRBD1. The CDR3 contains 15 residues. With V trimmed by 4 bases and J by 2 bases, 6 bases remained unmatched. The germline gives CDR1 DFQATT, CDR2 SNEGSKA (reference sequence). The CDR3 coding sequence is TGCAGTGCTACGGAGGGACAGGGTGCCTACAATGAGCAGTTCTTC. Its protein is CSATEGQGAYNEQFF.

The genes are TRBV15 and TRBJ2-1; 9 bases are shared with TRBD1. The germline CDR1 and CDR2 sequences are LNHNV and YYDKDF (reference sequence). The CDR3 sequence is 16 residues long. Trimming at V came to 2 bases and at J to 4 bases, leaving 6 bases not matched to a gene. This chain's CDR3 is CATSRTTGGSYNEQFF. In DNA form, the CDR3 reads TGTGCCACCAGCAGAACGACAGGGGGGTCTTACAATGAGCAGTTCTTC.

This clonotype was seen once. The rearrangement links TRBV12-3 or TRBV12-4 to TRBJ2-7; TRBD1 matches at 9 bases. The CDR3 has 11 amino acids. Trimming removed 5 bases from V and 11 bases from J; junction bases left unmatched: 4. CDR3 loop: CASSTGDREYF. CDR3 sequence (DNA): TGTGCCAGCAGTACTGGGGACAGGGAGTACTTC.

This chain connects TRBV2 to TRBJ1-6, with 9 bases identical to TRBD1. The CDR3 spans 15 residues. V was clipped by 4 bases and J by 14 bases; unmatched bases: 12. Germline V gene sequence: CDR1 SNHLY, CDR2 FYNNEI. Here the CDR3 DNA reads TGTGCCAGCAGTGTAAGACAGGGGGAGTCCCGGACCCTCCACTTT. Translation: CASSVRQGESRTLHF.

The rearrangement uses TRBV24-1 and TRBJ2-1, with D possibly being TRBD1 or TRBD2 (5 bases each). The CDR3 covers 13 residues. V was pared by 3 bases and J by 6 bases, with 8 bases between. The germline gives CDR1 KGHDR, CDR2 SFDVKD. CDR3: CATSDGTRNEQFF. CDR3 coding DNA: TGTGCCACCAGTGATGGGACCCGCAATGAGCAGTTCTTC.

The CDR3 here is CASRPGGNSYNEQFF. The CDR3 DNA reads TGTGCCAGCAGACCCGGGGGGAACTCCTACAATGAGCAGTTCTTC. This sequence joins TRBV12-3 or TRBV12-4 and TRBJ2-1; 7 positions match TRBD2. The CDR3 has 15 amino acids. J lost 0 bases, V lost 6 bases, and 5 bases had no gene match.

The chain recombines TRBV5-1 with TRBJ2-7; D call uncertain. V was pared by 0 bases and J by 4 bases, with 20 bases between. The CDR3 has 17 residues. CDR1 is SGHRS, CDR2 YFSETQ, per germline. CDR3 protein: CASSLDPSDLNPYEQYF. The CDR3, as DNA: TGCGCCAGCAGCTTGGACCCGAGCGACCTCAACCCATACGAGCAGTACTTC.

The chain combines TRBV7-2 with TRBJ1-5; no reliable D call. The ends were cut back, 3 bases at V and 4 bases at J, with 10 bases in the middle. Per germline, CDR1 SGHTA and CDR2 FQGNSA. The CDR3 covers 14 residues. The CDR3 protein is CASSFLIGNQPQHF. CDR3 in DNA: TGTGCCAGCAGCTTTTTGATAGGGAATCAGCCCCAGCATTTT.

The chain uses TRBV9 and TRBJ2-3; D may be TRBD2 (6 bases). The germline V gene has CDR1 SGDLS and CDR2 YYNGEE. The CDR3 has 15 residues. Trimming took 2 bases from V and 0 from J, leaving 10 bases between them. This CDR3 is CASSVFGGSTDTQYF. CDR3 nucleotide sequence: TGTGCCAGCAGCGTCTTCGGGGGAAGCACAGATACGCAGTATTTT.

The chain joins TRBV20-1 to TRBJ2-1; D may correspond to TRBD1 or TRBD2 (6 bases each). V dropped 0 bases and J dropped 8 bases, with 20 bases sitting between them. The CDR3 loop spans 16 amino acids. Germline CDR1 reads DFQATT; CDR2 reads SNEGSKA (reference sequence). The CDR3 region has the DNA TGCAGTGCTAGAGATCATGGTGGGGGGCGCGTTTATGAGCAGTTCTTC. Translated, it gives CSARDHGGGRVYEQFF.

The chain employs TRBV20-1 and TRBJ2-1; D remains unclear. Germline V gives CDR1 DFQATT, CDR2 SNEGSKA (reference sequence). V lost 3 bases to trimming and J lost 5 bases, with 17 bases between them. This CDR3 region has 15 residues. The chain's CDR3 is CSASGWAEQHNEQFF. Written as DNA, the CDR3 is TGCAGTGCTAGTGGTTGGGCGGAACAACACAATGAGCAGTTCTTC.

This clonotype was counted only a few times. V gene TRBV5-5 combines with J gene TRBJ1-1; no definite D call. The CDR3 totals 13 residues. Trimming stripped 2 bases from V and 1 base from J, with 6 bases between. Looked up from germline, CDR1 is SGHKS and CDR2 is YYEKEE (reference sequence). The CDR3 DNA sequence: TGTGCCAGCAGCTTCGACTGGAACACTGAAGCTTTCTTT. Translated, it gives CASSFDWNTEAFF.

This clonotype was recorded only once. The chain uses TRBV10-2 and TRBJ2-5, with D possibly matching TRBD1 (5 bases). Germline lookup yields CDR1 WSHSY and CDR2 SAAADI. V lost 6 bases and J lost 5, with 13 bases in between. CDR3 length: 13 amino acids. As DNA, the CDR3 is TGCGCCAGCAGGGACACCTCCCGGGAGACCCAGTACTTC. This encodes CASRDTSRETQYF.

The chain uses TRBV2 and TRBJ1-4, with 9 bases identical to TRBD1. Germline V gives CDR1 SNHLY, CDR2 FYNNEI. The CDR3 extends over 14 amino acids. V shed 6 bases, J shed 6 bases, and the junction held 5 bases outside the gene matches. The CDR3 DNA reads TGTGCCAGCAGGAGGGACAGGGACTATGAAAAACTGTTTTTT. This encodes CASRRDRDYEKLFF.

A word on this clonotype: A read error may produce the germline difference seen at one junction end. J is TRBJ2-7 and V is TRBV7-8; 8 nucleotides match TRBD1. This CDR3 has 16 residues. Germline lookup yields CDR1 SGHVS and CDR2 FQNEAQ. This chain's CDR3 is CASSLVAQGVPYERYF. In DNA form, the CDR3 reads TGTGCCAGCAGCTTAGTAGCACAGGGGGTGCCCTACGAGCGGTACTTC.

V is TRBV7-9 and J is TRBJ2-4, with D perhaps matching TRBD2 (6 bases). The germline V and J ends were trimmed by 6 bases and 6 bases, with 15 bases remaining between them. The CDR3 extends over 14 amino acids. Germline CDR1 and CDR2: SEHNR and FQNEAQ (reference sequence). CDR3 protein: CASRSSGTVNIQYF. The CDR3 DNA reads as TGTGCCAGCAGATCATCCGGGACTGTAAACATTCAGTACTTC.